This T cell receptor beta chain comes out of a study of T-cell reconstitution after alpha-beta-depleted transplantation in children. The sample holds a few counts of this clonotype. At one boundary the junction diverges from the germline segment, which might be a read error. The CDR3 runs to 18 residues. From germline, CDR1 is SSHAT and CDR2 FNYEAQ (reference sequence). A library of TCRbeta sequences, prepared with unique molecular identifiers, was generated. MiXCR was run by TCRdb on the PCR reads, yielding one entry per CDR3 protein. The repertoire holds roughly 220,000 distinct CDR3 sequences, with 12% as singletons.

The sequenced sample was PBMCs from the stem cell graft donor, obtained from the stem cell graft. The chain is built from TRBV7-7 and TRBJ2-1; D call uncertain. The TCR was taken from a human donor who donated a stem cell graft to a child with acute lymphoblastic leukemia. CDR3 sequence: CASSINVAEHSSYNEQFF. CDR3 nucleotides: TGTGCTAGCAGCATTAACGTGGCAGAGCATAGCTCCTACAATGAGCAGTTCTTC.